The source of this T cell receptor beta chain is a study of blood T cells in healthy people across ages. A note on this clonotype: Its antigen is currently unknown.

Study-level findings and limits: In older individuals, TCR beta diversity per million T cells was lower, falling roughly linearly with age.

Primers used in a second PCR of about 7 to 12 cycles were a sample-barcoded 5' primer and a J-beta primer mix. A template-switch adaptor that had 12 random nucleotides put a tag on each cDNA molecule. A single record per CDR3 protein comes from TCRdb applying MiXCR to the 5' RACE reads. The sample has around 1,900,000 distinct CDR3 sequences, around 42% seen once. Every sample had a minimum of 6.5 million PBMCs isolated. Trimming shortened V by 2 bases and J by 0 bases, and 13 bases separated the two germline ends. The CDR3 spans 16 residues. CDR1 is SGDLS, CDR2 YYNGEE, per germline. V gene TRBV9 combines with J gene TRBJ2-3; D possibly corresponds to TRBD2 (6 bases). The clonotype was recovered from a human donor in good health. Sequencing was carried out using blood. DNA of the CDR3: TGTGCCAGCAGCGTGGGAGGACACAGAAGCACAGATACGCAGTATTTT. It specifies CASSVGGHRSTDTQYF.